These T cell receptor beta chains were read from a single sample in a study of blood T cell repertoires in COVID-19. Some clones are missing from TCRdb's copy, which holds only in-frame ones; the method was immunoSEQ multiplex PCR. The table lists about 210,000 clones, approximately 80% of them singletons. Sequencing was performed on PBMCs or T cells enriched from blood (not recorded which). The receptors here all came from a woman in her forties or fifties with acute COVID-19. The CDR3 runs from the conserved cysteine through the conserved F or W. The D gene is left open where the match is weak. Clone size is given for some rows only: seen once, a few or many times, or a class if the clone is expanded.

v_gene	d_gene	abundance	j_gene	CDR3nt	CDR3aa
TRBV2	TRBD1	NA	TRBJ1-2	TGTGCCAGCAGTCGGGACAGGGGGCCTGTTTATGGCTACACCTTC	CASSRDRGPVYGYTF
TRBV9	NA	NA	TRBJ2-1	TGTGCCAGCAGCGTCACGGGGGTTTCCTACAATGAGCAGTTCTTC	CASSVTGVSYNEQFF
TRBV6-5	NA	NA	TRBJ1-6	TGTGCCAGCAAGGAGGGACCCTATAATTCACCCCTCCACTTT	CASKEGPYNSPLHF
TRBV27	TRBD1	many	TRBJ1-2	TGTGCCAGCAGTCCCAACCAGGGGGCGGGCTATGGCTACACCTTC	CASSPNQGAGYGYTF
TRBV27	TRBD2	once	TRBJ2-3	TGTGCCAGCAGGGGACTAGCGGGTTACACAGATACGCAGTATTTT	CASRGLAGYTDTQYF
TRBV12-5	NA	NA	TRBJ2-7	TGTGCTAGTGGTCCGCTGGGGCTTGTGGAGGGCGAGCAGTACTTC	CASGPLGLVEGEQYF
TRBV27	TRBD2	once	TRBJ2-7	TGTGCCAGCAGTTTCGTAGCGGGAGCAAGCTACGAGCAGTACTTC	CASSFVAGASYEQYF
TRBV19	NA	NA	TRBJ1-3	TGTGCCAGTAGTTCCCTCTCTGGAAACACCATATATTTT	CASSSLSGNTIYF
TRBV7-9	NA	NA	TRBJ2-7	TGTGCCAGCGTATCCTCGGGGTCTCGGGAGCAGTACTTC	CASVSSGSREQYF
TRBV28	NA	NA	TRBJ1-1	TGTGCCAGCAGTTTAAGAGTAGGACAGACGATTGAAGCTTTCTTT	CASSLRVGQTIEAFF
TRBV5-1	NA	NA	TRBJ2-2	TGCGCCAGCAGCATCGGGACACTGTACACCGGGGAGCTGTTTTTT	CASSIGTLYTGELFF
TRBV18	NA	NA	TRBJ2-1	TGTGCCAGCTCACTAGCAACGGGGGGCCTAGTTGAGCAGTTCTTC	CASSLATGGLVEQFF
TRBV27	TRBD2	NA	TRBJ2-2	TGTGCCAGCAGTTTATCGACTAGCGGGATTAACGGGGAGCTGTTTTTT	CASSLSTSGINGELFF
TRBV4-3	NA	few	TRBJ1-3	TGCGCCAGCAGCCAAACGGTGTTTCAATCCGGAAACACCATATATTTT	CASSQTVFQSGNTIYF
TRBV4-1	TRBD2	NA	TRBJ2-1	TGCGCCAGCAGCCAAAGAAGGGTTGCGGGAGCGTCTTTACAGGAGCAGTTCTTC	CASSQRRVAGASLQEQFF
TRBV5-4	NA	NA	TRBJ2-7	TGTGCCAGCAGCCCCGGGACTCACTACGAGCAGTACTTC	CASSPGTHYEQYF
TRBV30	NA	few	TRBJ1-1	TGTGCCTGGAGTTTGGGGCTGAACACTGAAGCTTTCTTT	CAWSLGLNTEAFF
TRBV7-2	NA	NA	TRBJ1-6	TGTGCCAGCAGCTCCCGGACAGAGAATAATTCACCCCTCCACTTT	CASSSRTENNSPLHF
TRBV4-3	NA	NA	TRBJ2-2	TGCGCCAGCAGCCCCGGATCTAGCGCGAACACCGGGGAGCTGTTTTTT	CASSPGSSANTGELFF
TRBV5-5	NA	once	TRBJ1-5	TGTGCCAGCAGCTTGGGACAGTCCAATCAGCCCCAGCATTTT	CASSLGQSNQPQHF
TRBV19	NA	NA	TRBJ1-3	TGTGCCAGTAGTATAAAGGGGCCTCTCTCTGGAAACACCATATATTTT	CASSIKGPLSGNTIYF
TRBV28	NA	NA	TRBJ2-6	TGTGCCAGCAGAACTACCGGGACACCCGGCGCGGGGGCCAACGTCCTGACTTTC	CASRTTGTPGAGANVLTF
TRBV7-2	NA	few	TRBJ2-7	TGTGCCAGCAGCTCCAACCGGGACTCAAGACAGTACTTC	CASSSNRDSRQYF
TRBV5-5	TRBD1	NA	TRBJ1-1	TGTGCCAGCAGCTTATGGACAGGGGGGACTGAAGCTTTCTTT	CASSLWTGGTEAFF
TRBV5-8	TRBD1	NA	TRBJ2-2	TGTGCCAGCAGCTTGAGGACAGGGGGCACCGGGGAGCTGTTTTTT	CASSLRTGGTGELFF
TRBV7-9	NA	NA	TRBJ2-5	TGTGCCAGCAGCTTACTGGCGGGAATGAGGGAGACCCAGTACTTC	CASSLLAGMRETQYF
TRBV5-5	TRBD2	NA	TRBJ2-5	TGTGCCAGCAGCTTGGTCGGGGGGGCAGGAGAGACCCAGTACTTC	CASSLVGGAGETQYF
TRBV27	NA	NA	TRBJ1-1	TGTGCCAGCAGCCGTGGTCGGGGGAACACTGAAGCTTTCTTT	CASSRGRGNTEAFF
TRBV18	NA	NA	TRBJ2-2	TGTGCCAGCTCACCACCTAGACAATCGAACACCGGGGAGCTGTTTTTT	CASSPPRQSNTGELFF
TRBV3-1/TRBV3-2	TRBD2	NA	TRBJ2-7	TGTGCCAGCAGCCAAGGTCCCCGCACTCCTAGCGGGAGGGCCCTCGAGCAGTACTTC	CASSQGPRTPSGRALEQYF
TRBV6-2/TRBV6-3	TRBD1	once	TRBJ2-7	TGTGCCAGCAGTCGGGGACAGGCGGGAGAGCAGTACTTC	CASSRGQAGEQYF
TRBV5-1	NA	NA	TRBJ1-2	TGCGCCAGCAGCTTCGGCCAGGGTGATGGCTACACCTTC	CASSFGQGDGYTF
TRBV5-1	TRBD1	once	TRBJ2-5	TGCGCCAGCAGCTTGGGGACAGGGGCCTTGTTGGAGACCCAGTACTTC	CASSLGTGALLETQYF
TRBV7-9	TRBD1	NA	TRBJ2-7	TGTGCCAGCAGCTTAGGACAGGGGGTCTCCTACGAGCAGTACTTC	CASSLGQGVSYEQYF
TRBV5-1	TRBD2	NA	TRBJ2-2	TGCGCCAGCTCCTGGGGACTAGCGGGAGCCCCGGGGGGGACCGGGGAGCTGTTTTTT	CASSWGLAGAPGGTGELFF
TRBV3-1/TRBV3-2	NA	NA	TRBJ1-2	TGTGCCAGCAGCCAAGACCGACAGATAGATAGCCTCAATCCCAATGGCTACACCTTC	CASSQDRQIDSLNPNGYTF
TRBV24-1	NA	NA	TRBJ1-2	TGTGCCACCCTCCGGACAGACTTCTATGGCTACACCTTC	CATLRTDFYGYTF
TRBV28	NA	NA	TRBJ1-2	TGTGCCAGCAGCCCGTACAGCAACTATGGCTACACCTTC	CASSPYSNYGYTF
TRBV6-5	NA	NA	TRBJ1-1	TGTGCCAGCAGTTACGCGAAGGGGGTGAACACTGAAGCTTTCTTT	CASSYAKGVNTEAFF
TRBV6-5	NA	NA	TRBJ1-4	TGTGCCACCAGGAGAGGGACTTCTAATGAAAAACTGTTTTTT	CATRRGTSNEKLFF
TRBV4-3	TRBD1	NA	TRBJ1-6	TGCGCCAGCAGCCTTACCGGGACAGCTGGAAATTCACCCCTCCACTTT	CASSLTGTAGNSPLHF
TRBV7-2	NA	NA	TRBJ2-3	TGTGCCAGCAGTAAAAACCTGGGGGCTAAAGACACAGATACGCAGTATTTT	CASSKNLGAKDTDTQYF
TRBV5-1	TRBD1	NA	TRBJ2-7	TGCGCCAGCAGCCCCACAGGGGGTTCTCCCGAGCAGTACTTC	CASSPTGGSPEQYF
TRBV6-5	NA	NA	TRBJ2-3	TGTGCCAGCAGCCAGGACACAGATACGCAGTATTTT	CASSQDTDTQYF
TRBV14	NA	NA	TRBJ1-2	TGTGCCAGCAGCCAACAGGGGCCGAGCTATGGCTACACCTTC	CASSQQGPSYGYTF
TRBV14	NA	NA	TRBJ1-2	TGTGCCAGCAGCGAGACAGGCTACTATGGCTACACCTTC	CASSETGYYGYTF